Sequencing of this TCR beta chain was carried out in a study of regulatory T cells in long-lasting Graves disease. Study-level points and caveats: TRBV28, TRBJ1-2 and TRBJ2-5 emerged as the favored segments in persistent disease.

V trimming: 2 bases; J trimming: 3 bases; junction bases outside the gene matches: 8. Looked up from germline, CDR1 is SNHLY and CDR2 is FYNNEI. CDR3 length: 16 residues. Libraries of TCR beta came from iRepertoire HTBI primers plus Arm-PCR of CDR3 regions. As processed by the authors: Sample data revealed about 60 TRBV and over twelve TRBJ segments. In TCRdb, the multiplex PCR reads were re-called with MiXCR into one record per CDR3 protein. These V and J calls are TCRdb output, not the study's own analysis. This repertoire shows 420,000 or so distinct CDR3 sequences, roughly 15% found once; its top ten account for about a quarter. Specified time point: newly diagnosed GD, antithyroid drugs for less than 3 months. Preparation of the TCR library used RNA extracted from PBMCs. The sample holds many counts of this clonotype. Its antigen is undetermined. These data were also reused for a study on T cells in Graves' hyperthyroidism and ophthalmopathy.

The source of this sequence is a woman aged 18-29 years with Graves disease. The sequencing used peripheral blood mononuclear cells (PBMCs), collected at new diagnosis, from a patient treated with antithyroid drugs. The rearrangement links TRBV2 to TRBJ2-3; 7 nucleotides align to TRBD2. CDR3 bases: TGTGCCAGCAGTGAATTGGAGGCTAGCGGAACAGATACGCAGTATTTT. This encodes CASSELEASGTDTQYF. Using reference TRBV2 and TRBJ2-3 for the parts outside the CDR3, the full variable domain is EPEVTQTPSHQVTQMGQEVILRCVPISNHLYFYWYRQILGQKVEFLVSFYNNEISEKSEIFDDQFSVERPDGSNFTLKIRSTKLEDSAMYFCASSELEASGTDTQYFGPGTRLTVL.